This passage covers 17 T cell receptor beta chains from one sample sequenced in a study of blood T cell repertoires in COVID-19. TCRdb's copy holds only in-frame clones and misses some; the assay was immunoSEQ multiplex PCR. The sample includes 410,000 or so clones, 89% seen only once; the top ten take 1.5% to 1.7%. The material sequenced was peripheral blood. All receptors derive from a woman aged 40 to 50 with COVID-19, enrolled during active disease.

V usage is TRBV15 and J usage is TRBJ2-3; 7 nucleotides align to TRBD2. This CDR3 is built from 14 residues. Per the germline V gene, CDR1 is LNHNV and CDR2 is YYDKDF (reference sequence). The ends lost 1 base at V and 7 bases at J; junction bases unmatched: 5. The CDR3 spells CATSRATSDYTQYF. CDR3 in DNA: TGTGCCACCAGCAGAGCTACTAGCGATTATACGCAGTATTTT. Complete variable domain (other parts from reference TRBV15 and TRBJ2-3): DAMVIQNPRYQVTQFGKPVTLSCSQTLNHNVMYWYQQKSSQAPKLLFHYYDKDFNNEADTPDNFQSRRPNTSFCFLDIRSPGLGDTAMYLCATSRATSDYTQYFGPGTRLTVL.

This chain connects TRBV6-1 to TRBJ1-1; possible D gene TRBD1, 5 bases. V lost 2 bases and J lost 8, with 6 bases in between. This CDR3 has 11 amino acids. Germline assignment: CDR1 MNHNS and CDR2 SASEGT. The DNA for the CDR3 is TGTGCCAGCAGTGAATGGACAGAAGCTTTCTTT. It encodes CASSEWTEAFF.

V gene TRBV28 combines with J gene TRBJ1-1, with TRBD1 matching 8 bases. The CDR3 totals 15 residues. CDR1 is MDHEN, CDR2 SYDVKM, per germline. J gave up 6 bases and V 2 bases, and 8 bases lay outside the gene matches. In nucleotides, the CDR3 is TGTGCCAGCAGTTTACCCGGGACAGGACAACCTGAAGCTTTCTTT. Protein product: CASSLPGTGQPEAFF.

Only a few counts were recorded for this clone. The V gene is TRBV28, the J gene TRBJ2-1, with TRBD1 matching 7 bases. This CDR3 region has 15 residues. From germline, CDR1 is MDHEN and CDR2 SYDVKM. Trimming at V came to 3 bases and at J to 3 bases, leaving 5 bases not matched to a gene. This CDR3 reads CASSFSTGLYNEQFF. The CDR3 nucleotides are TGTGCCAGCAGTTTTTCGACAGGGCTCTACAATGAGCAGTTCTTC.

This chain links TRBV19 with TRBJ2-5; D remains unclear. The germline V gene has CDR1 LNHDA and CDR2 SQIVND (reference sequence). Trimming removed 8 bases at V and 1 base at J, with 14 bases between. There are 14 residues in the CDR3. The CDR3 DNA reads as TGTGCCAGTCGATTCAGCGCAGCCCAAGAGACCCAGTACTTC. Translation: CASRFSAAQETQYF. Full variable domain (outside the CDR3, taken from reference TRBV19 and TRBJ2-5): DGGITQSPKYLFRKEGQNVTLSCEQNLNHDAMYWYRQDPGQGLRLIYYSQIVNDFQKGDIAEGYSVSREKKESFPLTVTSAQKNPTAFYLCASRFSAAQETQYFGPGTRLLVL.

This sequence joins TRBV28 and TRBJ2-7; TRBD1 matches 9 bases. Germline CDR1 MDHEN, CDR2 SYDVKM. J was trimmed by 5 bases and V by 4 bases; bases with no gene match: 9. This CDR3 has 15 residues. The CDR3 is CASSSIGTGSDEQYF. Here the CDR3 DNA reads TGTGCCAGCAGTTCCATTGGGACAGGGTCAGACGAGCAGTACTTC.

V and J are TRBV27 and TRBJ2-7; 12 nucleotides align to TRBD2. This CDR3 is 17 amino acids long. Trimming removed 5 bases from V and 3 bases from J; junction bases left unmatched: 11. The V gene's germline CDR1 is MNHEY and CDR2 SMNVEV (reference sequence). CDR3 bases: TGTGCCAGCAGTGGGCTAGCGGGAGGGCCTCGGTTCTACGAGCAGTACTTC. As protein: CASSGLAGGPRFYEQYF.

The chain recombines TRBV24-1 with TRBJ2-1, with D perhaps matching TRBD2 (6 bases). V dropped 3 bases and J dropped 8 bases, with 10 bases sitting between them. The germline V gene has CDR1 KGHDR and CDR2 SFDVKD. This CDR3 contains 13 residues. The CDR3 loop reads CATSDPPSDEQFF. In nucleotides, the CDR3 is TGTGCCACCAGTGATCCCCCTAGCGATGAGCAGTTCTTC.

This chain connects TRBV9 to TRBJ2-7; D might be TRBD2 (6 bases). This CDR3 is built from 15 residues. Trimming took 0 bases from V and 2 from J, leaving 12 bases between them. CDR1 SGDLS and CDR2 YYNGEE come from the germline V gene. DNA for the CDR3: TGTGCCAGCAGCGTAGCGTGGGGGGTCCCCTACGAGCAGTACTTC. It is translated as CASSVAWGVPYEQYF.

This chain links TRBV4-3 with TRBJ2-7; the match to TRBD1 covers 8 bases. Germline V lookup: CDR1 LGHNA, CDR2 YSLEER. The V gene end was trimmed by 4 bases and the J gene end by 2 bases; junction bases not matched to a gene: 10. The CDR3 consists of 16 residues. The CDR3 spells CASSLNLGTGTYEQYF. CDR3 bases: TGCGCCAGCAGCCTCAACTTGGGGACAGGTACCTACGAGCAGTACTTC.

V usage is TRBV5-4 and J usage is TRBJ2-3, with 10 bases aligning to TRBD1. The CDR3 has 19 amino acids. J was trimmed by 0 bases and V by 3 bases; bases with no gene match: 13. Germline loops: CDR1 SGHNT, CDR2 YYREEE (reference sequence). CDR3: CASSSGTGVLLASTDTQYF. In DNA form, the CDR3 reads TGTGCCAGCAGCTCCGGGACAGGGGTCCTCCTGGCTAGCACAGATACGCAGTATTTT.

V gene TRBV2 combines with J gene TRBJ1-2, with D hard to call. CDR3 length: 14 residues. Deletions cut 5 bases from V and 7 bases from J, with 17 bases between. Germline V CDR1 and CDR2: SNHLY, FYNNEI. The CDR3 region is CASSSEAALGGYTF. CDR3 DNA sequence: TGTGCCAGCAGTTCGGAGGCCGCCTTAGGTGGCTACACCTTC.

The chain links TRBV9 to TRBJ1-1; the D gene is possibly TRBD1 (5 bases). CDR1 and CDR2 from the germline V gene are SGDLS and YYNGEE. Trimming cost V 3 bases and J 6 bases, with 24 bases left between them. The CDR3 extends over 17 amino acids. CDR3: CASSGQGAGTWGAEAFF. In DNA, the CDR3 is TGTGCCAGCAGCGGGCAAGGGGCAGGCACGTGGGGCGCTGAAGCTTTCTTT.

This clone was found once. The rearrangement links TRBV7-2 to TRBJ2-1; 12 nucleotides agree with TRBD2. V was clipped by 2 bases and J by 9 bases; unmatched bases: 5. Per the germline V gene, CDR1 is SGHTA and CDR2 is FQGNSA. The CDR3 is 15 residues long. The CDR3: CASSLLGLAGSEQFF. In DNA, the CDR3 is TGTGCCAGCAGCTTATTAGGACTAGCGGGGTCTGAGCAGTTCTTC.

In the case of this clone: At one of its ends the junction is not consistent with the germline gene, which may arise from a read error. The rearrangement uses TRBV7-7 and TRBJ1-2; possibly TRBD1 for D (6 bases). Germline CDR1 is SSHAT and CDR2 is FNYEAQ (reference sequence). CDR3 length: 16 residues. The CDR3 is CASSPPAGGRGYGYTF. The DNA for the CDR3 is TGTGCTAGCAGCCCACCTGCCGGGGGGCGAGGCTATGGCTACACCTTC.

The CDR3 DNA reads TGTGCCAGCAGTTTCCCTCGGGACAGGGGGCGTGAAGCTTTCTTT. Amino acid sequence: CASSFPRDRGREAFF. The chain carries TRBV6-6 and TRBJ1-1, with 12 bases that match TRBD1. This CDR3 comprises 15 residues. The V and J ends lost 4 bases and 7 bases, in that order; junction bases with no gene match: 7. The germline CDR1 and CDR2 sequences are MNHNY and SVGAGI (reference sequence).

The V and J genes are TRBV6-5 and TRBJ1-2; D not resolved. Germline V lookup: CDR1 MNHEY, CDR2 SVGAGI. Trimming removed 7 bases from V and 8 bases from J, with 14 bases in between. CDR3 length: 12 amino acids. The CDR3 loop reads CASTDHPRGYTF. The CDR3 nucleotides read TGTGCCAGCACCGACCACCCGAGGGGCTACACCTTC.